The entry below describes one T cell receptor beta chain. Antigen specificity is unknown. The V and J ends lost 10 bases and 15 bases, in that order; junction bases with no gene match: 12. The germline gives CDR1 MNHNY, CDR2 SVGAGI (reference sequence). This CDR3 comprises 12 residues. This entry comes from a study of T cell responses to AZD1222 COVID-19 vaccine. Findings and limits, study-wide: AZD1222 recipients seropositive at baseline numbered only 6 or 7. No day 14 peak samples; only post-peak repertoires were characterized. Females made up more of the donors, who were largely white British, and clonal diversity may have come out too low.

Assay: immunoSEQ multiplex PCR; the TCRdb copy retains only in-frame clones and omits some. The repertoire holds 120,000 to 150,000 clones, about 90% seen once, with 9% to 9.5% in the top ten. This chain connects TRBV6-6 to TRBJ1-5; 10 nucleotides align to TRBD1. This receptor was taken from an adult who received the AZD1222 COVID-19 vaccine. This specimen consisted of peripheral blood, obtained 28 days after the second AZD1222 dose. CDR3 region: CATQEGQGLPHF. DNA for the CDR3: TGTGCCACCCAGGAGGGACAGGGGCTGCCGCATTTT.